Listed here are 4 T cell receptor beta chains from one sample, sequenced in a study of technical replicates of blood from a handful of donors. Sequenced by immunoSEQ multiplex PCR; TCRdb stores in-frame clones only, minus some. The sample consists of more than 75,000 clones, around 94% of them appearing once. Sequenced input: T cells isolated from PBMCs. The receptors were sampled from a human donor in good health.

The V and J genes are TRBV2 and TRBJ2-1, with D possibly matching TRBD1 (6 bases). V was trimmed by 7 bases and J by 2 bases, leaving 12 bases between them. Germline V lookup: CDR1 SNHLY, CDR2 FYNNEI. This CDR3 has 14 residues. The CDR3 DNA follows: TGTGCCAGCACCCGGGACACCCCCTACAATGAGCAGTTCTTC. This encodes CASTRDTPYNEQFF.

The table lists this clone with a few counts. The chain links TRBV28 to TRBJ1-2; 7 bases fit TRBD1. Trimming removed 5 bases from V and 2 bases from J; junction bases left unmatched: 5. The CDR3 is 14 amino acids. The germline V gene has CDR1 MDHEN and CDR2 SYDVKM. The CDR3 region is CASSRLQGNYGYTF. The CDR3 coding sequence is TGTGCCAGCAGTCGTTTACAGGGGAACTATGGCTACACCTTC.

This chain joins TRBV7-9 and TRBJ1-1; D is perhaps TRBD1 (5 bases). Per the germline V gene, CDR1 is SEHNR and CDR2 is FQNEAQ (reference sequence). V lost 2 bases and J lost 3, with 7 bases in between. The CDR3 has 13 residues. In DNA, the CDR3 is TGTGCCAGCAGCTTACAGGGATACACTGAAGCTTTCTTT. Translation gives CASSLQGYTEAFF.

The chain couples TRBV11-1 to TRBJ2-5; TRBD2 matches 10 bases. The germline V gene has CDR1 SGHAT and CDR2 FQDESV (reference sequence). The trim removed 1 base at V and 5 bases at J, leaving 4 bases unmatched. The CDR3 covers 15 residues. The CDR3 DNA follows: TGTGCCAGCAGCTTAGACAGCGGGAGGGGGGAGACCCAGTACTTC. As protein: CASSLDSGRGETQYF.